These 7 T cell receptor beta chains share one sample of origin, sequenced in a study of blood T cell repertoires in COVID-19. The method was immunoSEQ multiplex PCR; TCRdb's version includes in-frame clones alone and lacks a portion of them. The table includes roughly 320,000 clones, around nine tenths detected once. Sequencing was carried out using peripheral blood. These receptors were collected from a man aged 65-85 years with acute or convalescent COVID-19.

V is TRBV4-2 and J is TRBJ2-7; 11 nucleotides align to TRBD2. With 4 bases clipped from V and 5 bases from J, the junction kept 1 base outside the gene matches. This CDR3 contains 13 residues. The germline V gene has CDR1 LGHNA and CDR2 YNFKEQ. The CDR3 coding sequence is TGTGCCAGCAGCCTGGGACTAGCGGACGAGCAGTACTTC. Translated: CASSLGLADEQYF.

The genes are TRBV23-1 and TRBJ1-1; 9 bases match TRBD1. TRBV23-1 is placed among ORFs of uncertain function. The CDR3 length is 17 residues. V lost 3 bases and J lost 0; bases outside the gene matches: 8. The CDR3 loop reads CASSHRDRGTLNTEAFF. For the CDR3, the DNA is TGCGCCAGCAGTCACCGTGACAGGGGGACCTTGAACACTGAAGCTTTCTTT.

This clone was counted a few times. This rearrangement joins TRBV5-4 to TRBJ2-3; 11 nucleotides line up with TRBD2. Germline V CDR1 and CDR2: SGHNT, YYREEE (reference sequence). The CDR3 covers 15 residues. J gave up 5 bases and V 4 bases, and 6 bases lay outside the gene matches. This CDR3 is CASSSHLAGGDTQYF. CDR3 coding DNA: TGTGCCAGCAGCAGCCACCTAGCGGGAGGAGATACGCAGTATTTT.

The count of this clone is one. The rearrangement uses TRBV2 and TRBJ2-5; 12 bases are shared with TRBD2. Germline-derived CDR1 and CDR2 are SNHLY and FYNNEI. With 6 bases clipped from V and 3 bases from J, the junction kept 11 bases outside the gene matches. The CDR3 is 17 residues long. CDR3 sequence reads: CASREQLAGGSKETQYF. The CDR3 DNA sequence: TGTGCCAGCAGGGAACAACTAGCGGGAGGCTCCAAAGAGACCCAGTACTTC.

The rearrangement uses TRBV5-1 and TRBJ2-2; weak D call: TRBD1 (5 bases). Germline lookup yields CDR1 SGHRS and CDR2 YFSETQ. Trimming cost V 0 bases and J 4 bases, with 7 bases left between them. This CDR3 comprises 14 residues. CDR3 sequence: CASSLDRFTGELFF. The CDR3 coding sequence is TGCGCCAGCAGCTTGGACAGGTTCACCGGGGAGCTGTTTTTT.

V usage is TRBV5-6 and J usage is TRBJ1-4; a weak D match, TRBD1 (5 bases). The CDR3 runs to 14 residues. V gave up 0 bases and J gave up 6 bases, with 9 bases separating them. The germline CDR1 and CDR2 sequences are SGHDT and YYEEEE. CDR3 protein: CASSLAGNHEKLFF. The CDR3 DNA reads as TGTGCCAGCAGCTTGGCAGGGAATCATGAAAAACTGTTTTTT.

The CDR3 nucleotides read TGCAGTGCTAGAGATGAGGTAAAAGCTTTCTTT. Amino acid sequence: CSARDEVKAFF. The chain couples TRBV20-1 to TRBJ1-1; no definite D call. Germline lookup yields CDR1 DFQATT and CDR2 SNEGSKA (reference sequence). V was clipped by 0 bases and J by 9 bases, with 8 bases between them. CDR3 length equals 11 residues.